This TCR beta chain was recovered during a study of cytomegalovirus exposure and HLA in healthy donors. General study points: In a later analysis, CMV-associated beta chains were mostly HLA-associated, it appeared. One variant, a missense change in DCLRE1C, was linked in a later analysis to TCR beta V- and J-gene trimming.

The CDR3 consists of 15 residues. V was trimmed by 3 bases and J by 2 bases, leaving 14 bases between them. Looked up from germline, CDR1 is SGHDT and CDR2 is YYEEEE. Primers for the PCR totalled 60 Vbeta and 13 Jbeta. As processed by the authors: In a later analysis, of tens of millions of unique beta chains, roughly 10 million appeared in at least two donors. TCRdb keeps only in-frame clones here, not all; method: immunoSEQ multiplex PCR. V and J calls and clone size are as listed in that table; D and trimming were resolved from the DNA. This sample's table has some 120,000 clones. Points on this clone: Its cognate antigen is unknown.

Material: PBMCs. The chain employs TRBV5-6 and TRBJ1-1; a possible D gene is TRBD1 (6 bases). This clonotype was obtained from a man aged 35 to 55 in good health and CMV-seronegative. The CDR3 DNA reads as TGTGCCAGCAGCTACGGGGCAGGGGCAAACACTGAAGCTTTCTTT. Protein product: CASSYGAGANTEAFF.